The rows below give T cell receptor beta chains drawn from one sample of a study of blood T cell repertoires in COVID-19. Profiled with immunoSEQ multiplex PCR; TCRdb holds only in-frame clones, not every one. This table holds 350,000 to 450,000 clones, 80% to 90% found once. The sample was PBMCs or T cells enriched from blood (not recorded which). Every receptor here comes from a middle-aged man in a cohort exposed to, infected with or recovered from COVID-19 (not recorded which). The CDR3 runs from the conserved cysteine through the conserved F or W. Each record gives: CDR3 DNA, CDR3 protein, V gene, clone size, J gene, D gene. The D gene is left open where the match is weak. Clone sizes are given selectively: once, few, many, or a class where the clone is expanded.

CDR3nt: TGTGCCAGCAGTTATGGGACTAGCGGGAGAGGTAATGAGCAGTTCTTC; CDR3aa: CASSYGTSGRGNEQFF; v_gene: TRBV6-5; abundance: once; j_gene: TRBJ2-1; d_gene: TRBD2
CDR3nt: TGTGCCAGCGTCAGGGAAGGAGAGACCCAGTACTTC; CDR3aa: CASVREGETQYF; v_gene: TRBV3-1/TRBV3-2; abundance: NA; j_gene: TRBJ2-5; d_gene: NA
CDR3nt: TGTGCCAGCAGCGACCTCGAGGACACCGGGGAGCTGTTTTTT; CDR3aa: CASSDLEDTGELFF; v_gene: TRBV9; abundance: NA; j_gene: TRBJ2-2; d_gene: NA
CDR3nt: TGTGCCAGCAGCTCTCTAGCGGACCATTCCTACGAGCAGTACTTC; CDR3aa: CASSSLADHSYEQYF; v_gene: TRBV5-4; abundance: NA; j_gene: TRBJ2-7; d_gene: TRBD2
CDR3nt: TGTGCCAGTAGTATAGATCAGACAGGGGGATCCACAGATACGCAGTATTTT; CDR3aa: CASSIDQTGGSTDTQYF; v_gene: TRBV19; abundance: NA; j_gene: TRBJ2-3; d_gene: TRBD1
CDR3nt: TGTGCCATCAGTGAGGGACTAGCGGGAGTCACAGATACGCAGTATTTT; CDR3aa: CAISEGLAGVTDTQYF; v_gene: TRBV10-3; abundance: NA; j_gene: TRBJ2-3; d_gene: TRBD2
CDR3nt: TGTGCCAGCAGTAAGAACGGGAGGGACAGAGAGACCCAGTACTTC; CDR3aa: CASSKNGRDRETQYF; v_gene: TRBV28; abundance: NA; j_gene: TRBJ2-5; d_gene: NA
CDR3nt: TGCGCCAGCAGCTTAGCGGGCCCCTCCACAGATACGCAGTATTTT; CDR3aa: CASSLAGPSTDTQYF; v_gene: TRBV5-1; abundance: NA; j_gene: TRBJ2-3; d_gene: NA
CDR3nt: TGTGCCAGCAGATCGGGACTAGCGGGATACGACGAGCAGTACTTC; CDR3aa: CASRSGLAGYDEQYF; v_gene: TRBV5-4; abundance: NA; j_gene: TRBJ2-7; d_gene: TRBD2
CDR3nt: TGCGCCAGCAGCTTAGGACTAGCGGGAGGACAAAAATCCTACAATGAGCAGTTCTTC; CDR3aa: CASSLGLAGGQKSYNEQFF; v_gene: TRBV5-1; abundance: NA; j_gene: TRBJ2-1; d_gene: TRBD2
CDR3nt: TGTGCCAGCAAATTAGGACTAGCGGACACAGATACGCAGTATTTT; CDR3aa: CASKLGLADTDTQYF; v_gene: TRBV6-5; abundance: medium-sized; j_gene: TRBJ2-3; d_gene: TRBD2
CDR3nt: TGTGCCAGTAGTGACAAAACAGGGTCCCCCTACGAGCAGTACTTC; CDR3aa: CASSDKTGSPYEQYF; v_gene: TRBV19; abundance: NA; j_gene: TRBJ2-7; d_gene: NA
CDR3nt: TGTGCCAGCAGTGCGGTACTAGCGGATACGCAGTATTTT; CDR3aa: CASSAVLADTQYF; v_gene: TRBV2; abundance: NA; j_gene: TRBJ2-3; d_gene: TRBD2
CDR3nt: TGTGCCAGCAGTTCATACGGACTAGCGGGAAAGGTCTGGGAGCAGTTCTTC; CDR3aa: CASSSYGLAGKVWEQFF; v_gene: TRBV27; abundance: NA; j_gene: TRBJ2-1; d_gene: TRBD2
CDR3nt: TGTGCCAGCAGTGAATCTCCACAGGGTAATTCACCCCTCCACTTT; CDR3aa: CASSESPQGNSPLHF; v_gene: TRBV25-1; abundance: few; j_gene: TRBJ1-6; d_gene: NA
CDR3nt: TGCGCCAGCAGTAGGGACAGGGAGGTAGAGACCCAGTACTTC; CDR3aa: CASSRDREVETQYF; v_gene: TRBV5-1; abundance: NA; j_gene: TRBJ2-5; d_gene: TRBD1
CDR3nt: TGTGCCAGCAGCTTAGGGCCCGCTAACTATGGCTACACCTTC; CDR3aa: CASSLGPANYGYTF; v_gene: TRBV7-9; abundance: NA; j_gene: TRBJ1-2; d_gene: NA
CDR3nt: TGCGCCAGCAGCTTGCGACGGGGACAGGGGGCGAATGAGCAGTTCTTC; CDR3aa: CASSLRRGQGANEQFF; v_gene: TRBV5-1; abundance: NA; j_gene: TRBJ2-1; d_gene: TRBD1
CDR3nt: TGTGCCAGCAGCTTGTTACTAGCTCGGGAGCAGTACTTC; CDR3aa: CASSLLLAREQYF; v_gene: TRBV5-5; abundance: few; j_gene: TRBJ2-7; d_gene: NA
CDR3nt: TGTGCCAGCAGAAGGGGCTTGACGGAAGCTAACTATGGCTACACCTTC; CDR3aa: CASRRGLTEANYGYTF; v_gene: TRBV5-4; abundance: NA; j_gene: TRBJ1-2; d_gene: NA
CDR3nt: TGTGCCTGCGTCCGGGACAGGGGTTACGAGCAGTACTTC; CDR3aa: CACVRDRGYEQYF; v_gene: TRBV30; abundance: NA; j_gene: TRBJ2-7; d_gene: TRBD1
CDR3nt: TGTGCCAGCAGCCAAAGTCAGGACGAGCAGTACTTC; CDR3aa: CASSQSQDEQYF; v_gene: TRBV3-1/TRBV3-2; abundance: NA; j_gene: TRBJ2-7; d_gene: NA
CDR3nt: TGTGCCAGCAGGACAGGGTTTAGGAACACTGAAGCTTTCTTT; CDR3aa: CASRTGFRNTEAFF; v_gene: TRBV2; abundance: NA; j_gene: TRBJ1-1; d_gene: TRBD1
CDR3nt: TGTGCCAGCAGCCTAATAGCGGGAGAGCGCATGCCCCATGAGCAGTTCTTC; CDR3aa: CASSLIAGERMPHEQFF; v_gene: TRBV3-1/TRBV3-2; abundance: NA; j_gene: TRBJ2-1; d_gene: TRBD2
CDR3nt: TGTGCCACCAGTGATCTGGGACTACAAGATACGCAGTATTTT; CDR3aa: CATSDLGLQDTQYF; v_gene: TRBV24-1; abundance: NA; j_gene: TRBJ2-3; d_gene: TRBD2
CDR3nt: TGTGCCTGGAGTGTACACGGGACAGCCGCCTCGGAGACCCAGTACTTC; CDR3aa: CAWSVHGTAASETQYF; v_gene: TRBV30; abundance: NA; j_gene: TRBJ2-5; d_gene: TRBD1
CDR3nt: TGTGCCAGTAGTAGAGTAGAGGGTAACTACAATGAGCAGTTCTTC; CDR3aa: CASSRVEGNYNEQFF; v_gene: TRBV19; abundance: NA; j_gene: TRBJ2-1; d_gene: NA
CDR3nt: TGTGCCAGCAGTTTAGAGGATAGGAACACTGAAGCTTTCTTT; CDR3aa: CASSLEDRNTEAFF; v_gene: TRBV28; abundance: NA; j_gene: TRBJ1-1; d_gene: NA
CDR3nt: TGTGCCAGCAGCTTGGGGCGGGGACGCCGCGCTTTCTTT; CDR3aa: CASSLGRGRRAFF; v_gene: TRBV5-8; abundance: NA; j_gene: TRBJ1-1; d_gene: NA
CDR3nt: TGTGCCAGCAGCTTACAGGGGAGTCCCTATGGCTACACCTTC; CDR3aa: CASSLQGSPYGYTF; v_gene: TRBV7-2; abundance: NA; j_gene: TRBJ1-2; d_gene: NA
CDR3nt: TGTGCCAGCAGCCAGGGACAGGGGGCCTACAATGAGCAGTTCTTC; CDR3aa: CASSQGQGAYNEQFF; v_gene: TRBV11-3; abundance: NA; j_gene: TRBJ2-1; d_gene: TRBD1
CDR3nt: TGCAGCGTTGACGACAGGGGGGACTATGGCTACACCTTC; CDR3aa: CSVDDRGDYGYTF; v_gene: TRBV29-1; abundance: NA; j_gene: TRBJ1-2; d_gene: TRBD1
CDR3nt: TGTGCCAGCAGCGATACCCCCACAGGATGGAACACTGAAGCTTTCTTT; CDR3aa: CASSDTPTGWNTEAFF; v_gene: TRBV9; abundance: NA; j_gene: TRBJ1-1; d_gene: NA
CDR3nt: TGTGCCAGTAGTATAGCCCTCAGTTCAGGGAACTATGGCTACACCTTC; CDR3aa: CASSIALSSGNYGYTF; v_gene: TRBV19; abundance: few; j_gene: TRBJ1-2; d_gene: NA
CDR3nt: TGTGCCAGCAGTTCCACAGGGGGTGAGCAGTACTTC; CDR3aa: CASSSTGGEQYF; v_gene: TRBV27; abundance: once; j_gene: TRBJ2-7; d_gene: TRBD1
CDR3nt: TGTGCCAGCTCACCAGGACAGCAAAACACTGAAGCTTTCTTT; CDR3aa: CASSPGQQNTEAFF; v_gene: TRBV18; abundance: NA; j_gene: TRBJ1-1; d_gene: NA
CDR3nt: TGTGCCAGCAGCTTAGGTACAGGGGCGAACACCGGGGAGCTGTTTTTT; CDR3aa: CASSLGTGANTGELFF; v_gene: TRBV7-7; abundance: NA; j_gene: TRBJ2-2; d_gene: TRBD1
CDR3nt: TGTGCCAGCAGCTTGTTGAGGGTGGGCTATGGCTACACCTTC; CDR3aa: CASSLLRVGYGYTF; v_gene: TRBV7-2; abundance: NA; j_gene: TRBJ1-2; d_gene: NA
CDR3nt: TGCAGCGTCCAGGCGACTACCCTACTCTCTGGGGCCAACGTCCTGACTTTC; CDR3aa: CSVQATTLLSGANVLTF; v_gene: TRBV29-1; abundance: NA; j_gene: TRBJ2-6; d_gene: NA
CDR3nt: TGCGCCAGACAGCTCGGCCCAGGCGAGCAGTACTTC; CDR3aa: CARQLGPGEQYF; v_gene: TRBV10-1; abundance: NA; j_gene: TRBJ2-7; d_gene: NA
CDR3nt: TGTGCCAGCAGTTTACGAGGGAGGTTCAACGAGCAGTACTTC; CDR3aa: CASSLRGRFNEQYF; v_gene: TRBV27; abundance: once; j_gene: TRBJ2-7; d_gene: NA